A selection of T cell receptor beta chains follows, all from one sample in a study of T cell responses to AZD1222 COVID-19 vaccine. Assay: immunoSEQ multiplex PCR; the TCRdb copy retains only in-frame clones and omits some. This sample yields about 54,000 clones, of which about 86% are seen a single time; roughly a tenth belongs to the top ten. The sequencing here drew on peripheral blood, taken on day 0 of AZD1222 vaccination. These receptors were collected from an adult in good health. Each CDR3 is given with its conserved first and last residue. A D gene is named only where the DNA matches it firmly. Expanded clones get a size class; other rows say once, few or many, or leave the size out.

clone_size	v_call	d_call	j_call	cdr3_aa	cdr3_nt
-	TRBV27	-	TRBJ2-7	CASSLWPRPSYEQYF	TGTGCCAGCAGTTTATGGCCCCGTCCTAGCTACGAGCAGTACTTC
once	TRBV7-2	-	TRBJ1-4	CASSQGRANEKLFF	TGTGCCAGCAGCCAGGGGAGGGCTAATGAAAAACTGTTTTTT
-	TRBV28	-	TRBJ2-1	CASSSLSGGRSYNEQFF	TGTGCCAGCAGTTCCCTCTCCGGGGGGCGGAGCTACAATGAGCAGTTCTTC
-	TRBV23-1	TRBD1	TRBJ1-6	CASSLPDRLGDSPLHF	TGCGCCAGCAGTCTCCCGGACAGGCTAGGGGATTCACCCCTCCACTTT
once	TRBV18	-	TRBJ1-2	CASSPGGNYGYTF	TGTGCCAGCTCACCAGGGGGTAACTATGGCTACACCTTC
-	TRBV28	TRBD1	TRBJ1-1	CASSPGGPNTEAFF	TGTGCCAGCAGTCCAGGGGGCCCGAACACTGAAGCTTTCTTT
-	TRBV28	TRBD1	TRBJ1-4	CASSQDRVKEKLFF	TGTGCCAGCAGCCAGGACAGGGTGAAGGAAAAACTGTTTTTT
-	TRBV6-6	TRBD1	TRBJ1-2	CASRDRGANYGYTF	TGTGCCAGCAGGGACAGGGGCGCTAACTATGGCTACACCTTC
-	TRBV6-2/TRBV6-3	-	TRBJ1-5	CASSYPLWQANQPQHF	TGTGCCAGCAGTTACCCCCTTTGGCAGGCCAATCAGCCCCAGCATTTT
-	TRBV5-1	-	TRBJ1-1	CASSTEGRKNTEAFF	TGCGCCAGCAGCACGGAGGGCAGAAAAAACACTGAAGCTTTCTTT
-	TRBV2	-	TRBJ2-2	CASSADRMWELFF	TGTGCCAGCAGTGCCGACCGTATGTGGGAGCTGTTTTTT
-	TRBV25-1	TRBD2	TRBJ2-2	CASSDPGLAGGRAGELFF	TGTGCCAGCAGTGATCCCGGACTAGCGGGAGGTAGGGCCGGGGAGCTGTTTTTT
-	TRBV14	TRBD1	TRBJ1-1	CASSHIGQGGTEAFF	TGTGCCAGCAGCCACATAGGACAGGGAGGCACTGAAGCTTTCTTT
few	TRBV6-5	-	TRBJ2-7	CASSYSIGSYEQYF	TGTGCCAGCAGTTACTCGATAGGCTCCTACGAGCAGTACTTC
few	TRBV7-9	-	TRBJ1-1	CASSPQGVSEAFF	TGTGCCAGCAGCCCCCAGGGTGTCTCTGAAGCTTTCTTT
-	TRBV11-2	-	TRBJ2-3	CASSFTDTQYF	TGTGCCAGCAGCTTTACAGATACGCAGTATTTT
medium-sized	TRBV6-4	TRBD1	TRBJ2-1	CASSKGTGGNDEQFF	TGTGCCAGCAGTAAAGGGACAGGGGGCAACGATGAGCAGTTCTTC
-	TRBV7-9	-	TRBJ2-1	CASSDRGGPYNEQFF	TGTGCCAGCAGCGACCGAGGGGGGCCCTACAATGAGCAGTTCTTC
-	TRBV6-1	TRBD2	TRBJ2-1	CASSEALAGVPYNEQFF	TGTGCCAGCAGTGAAGCGTTAGCGGGAGTGCCCTACAATGAGCAGTTCTTC
few	TRBV5-1	-	TRBJ1-3	CASRDPAGNTIYF	TGCGCCAGCAGGGACCCAGCGGGAAACACCATATATTTT
-	TRBV3-1/TRBV3-2	-	TRBJ1-2	CASSQDIAPGPGAHYGYTF	TGTGCCAGCAGCCAAGATATCGCCCCGGGGCCAGGGGCACACTATGGCTACACCTTC
once	TRBV6-5	-	TRBJ1-5	CASNLLEGILVQHF	TGTGCCAGCAATCTTTTAGAGGGAATTCTGGTCCAGCATTTT
-	TRBV18	-	TRBJ2-1	CASSRLQGYNEQFF	TGTGCCAGCTCACGATTGCAGGGCTACAATGAGCAGTTCTTC
-	TRBV11-2	TRBD2	TRBJ2-5	CASSPGLGKFGTQYF	TGTGCCAGCAGCCCTGGACTAGGGAAATTCGGGACCCAGTACTTC
-	TRBV30	-	TRBJ1-1	CAWSVTHGNTEAFF	TGTGCCTGGAGTGTAACCCACGGCAACACTGAAGCTTTCTTT
-	TRBV2	-	TRBJ2-7	CASSERTWGAGSYEQYF	TGTGCCAGCAGTGAAAGGACTTGGGGTGCTGGGTCCTACGAGCAGTACTTC
few	TRBV24-1	-	TRBJ1-5	CATSGDSNQPQHF	TGTGCCACCAGTGGCGACAGCAATCAGCCCCAGCATTTT
-	TRBV15	TRBD1	TRBJ1-6	CATSRVTGLGSPLHF	TGTGCCACCAGCAGGGTGACAGGGTTAGGCTCACCCCTCCACTTT
-	TRBV6-2/TRBV6-3	TRBD1	TRBJ1-1	CASSWDRRIMNTEAFF	TGTGCCAGCAGTTGGGACAGACGAATCATGAACACTGAAGCTTTCTTT
-	TRBV4-1	TRBD1	TRBJ1-3	CASSQPADRADSGNTIYF	TGCGCCAGCAGCCAACCCGCCGACAGGGCCGACTCTGGAAACACCATATATTTT
-	TRBV3-1/TRBV3-2	-	TRBJ1-2	CASSQAARAINYGYTF	TGTGCCAGCAGCCAGGCAGCCAGAGCCATTAACTATGGCTACACCTTC
-	TRBV29-1	TRBD1	TRBJ2-7	CSVGTGRAYEQYF	TGCAGCGTCGGGACAGGGAGAGCCTACGAGCAGTACTTC
few	TRBV5-6	-	TRBJ2-5	CASKWENQETQYF	TGTGCCAGCAAATGGGAGAACCAGGAGACCCAGTACTTC
-	TRBV2	-	TRBJ1-1	CASSKGDFMDTEAFF	TGTGCCAGCTCAAAAGGGGATTTTATGGACACTGAAGCTTTCTTT
once	TRBV28	-	TRBJ1-4	CASSFGGANEKLFF	TGTGCCAGCAGTTTCGGGGGGGCTAATGAAAAACTGTTTTTT
-	TRBV7-2	TRBD1	TRBJ1-2	CASSPGQGKSYTF	TGTGCCAGCAGTCCGGGACAGGGGAAAAGCTACACCTTC
-	TRBV3-1/TRBV3-2	TRBD1	TRBJ1-2	CASSRRQGRSYGYTF	TGTGCCAGCAGCCGCCGACAGGGGCGCAGCTATGGCTACACCTTC
once	TRBV25-1	TRBD1	TRBJ2-5	CASSRTGGGETQYF	TGTGCCAGCAGTAGGACAGGTGGTGGGGAGACCCAGTACTTC
-	TRBV20-1	TRBD2	TRBJ2-1	CSASGQGTSGSQSSYNEQFF	TGCAGTGCTAGTGGACAGGGGACTAGCGGGAGCCAGAGCTCCTACAATGAGCAGTTCTTC
-	TRBV2	TRBD1	TRBJ1-6	CASSGQGQNSPLHF	TGTGCCAGCTCGGGACAGGGGCAAAATTCACCCCTCCACTTT
-	TRBV5-1	-	TRBJ2-3	CASKARGSYTDTQYF	TGCGCCAGCAAAGCAAGGGGGTCGTACACAGATACGCAGTATTTT
few	TRBV6-5	-	TRBJ2-1	CASNPPGYNEQFF	TGTGCCAGCAACCCGCCCGGTTACAATGAGCAGTTCTTC
once	TRBV5-1	-	TRBJ1-1	CASSRTGSGTEAFF	TGCGCCAGCAGCCGAACAGGGTCAGGCACTGAAGCTTTCTTT
-	TRBV5-1	-	TRBJ2-3	CASREQGGTDTQYF	TGCGCCAGCAGGGAACAGGGCGGCACAGATACGCAGTATTTT
-	TRBV12-3/TRBV12-4	TRBD1	TRBJ1-1	CASSPQGTTEAFF	TGTGCCAGCAGTCCACAGGGGACCACTGAAGCTTTCTTT
-	TRBV5-4	-	TRBJ2-1	CASSPTTLRNEQFF	TGTGCCAGCAGCCCTACAACCCTGAGGAATGAGCAGTTCTTC
-	TRBV15	TRBD1	TRBJ1-3	CATSRPGQLRSGNTIYF	TGTGCCACCAGCAGACCGGGACAGTTACGCTCTGGAAACACCATATATTTT
-	TRBV7-9	-	TRBJ1-3	CASSFRNPSGNTIYF	TGTGCCAGCAGCTTCCGGAATCCCTCTGGAAACACCATATATTTT
-	TRBV30	TRBD2	TRBJ2-5	CAWSELWGGETQYF	TGTGCCTGGAGTGAACTTTGGGGGGGGGAGACCCAGTACTTC